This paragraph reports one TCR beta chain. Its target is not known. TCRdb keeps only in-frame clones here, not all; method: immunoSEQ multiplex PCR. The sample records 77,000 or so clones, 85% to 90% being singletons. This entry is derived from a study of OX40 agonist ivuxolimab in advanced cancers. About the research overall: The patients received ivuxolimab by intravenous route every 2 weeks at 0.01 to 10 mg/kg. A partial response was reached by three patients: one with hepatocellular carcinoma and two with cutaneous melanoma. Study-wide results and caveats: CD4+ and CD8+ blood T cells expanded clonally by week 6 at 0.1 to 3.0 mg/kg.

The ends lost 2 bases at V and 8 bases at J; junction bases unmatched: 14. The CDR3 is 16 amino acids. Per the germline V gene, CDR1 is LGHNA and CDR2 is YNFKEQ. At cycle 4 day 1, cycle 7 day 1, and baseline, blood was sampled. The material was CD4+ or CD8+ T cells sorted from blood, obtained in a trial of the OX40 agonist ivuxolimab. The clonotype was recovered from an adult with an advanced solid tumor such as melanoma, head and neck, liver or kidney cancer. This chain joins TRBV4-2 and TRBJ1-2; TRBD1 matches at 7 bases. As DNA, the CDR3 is TGTGCCAGCAGCCAAAAGGGCGGTGGAGGGGGCGAGGGCTACACCTTC. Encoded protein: CASSQKGGGGGEGYTF.